The 11 T cell receptor beta chains below were found in one sample sequenced in a study of blood T cell repertoires in COVID-19. Here immunoSEQ multiplex PCR was the method, and the copy in TCRdb shows in-frame clones only, minus some. The sample contains over 200,000 clones, approximately 84% of which appear only once. The sample was PBMCs or T cells enriched from blood (not recorded which). Receptors originate from a man in his 60s who had recovered from COVID-19.

This chain uses TRBV7-9 with TRBJ2-7, with TRBD1 as a possible D gene (5 bases). CDR3 length: 13 residues. The germline V gene has CDR1 SEHNR and CDR2 FQNEAQ (reference sequence). Trimming took 3 bases from V and 9 from J, leaving 15 bases between them. CDR3 DNA: TGTGCCAGCAGCTTGGCGACAGAACTGAGGCAGTACTTC. Its protein product is CASSLATELRQYF.

This chain joins TRBV9 and TRBJ2-3; 7 bases line up with TRBD2. V lost 4 bases, J lost 1 base, and 6 bases stayed unmatched. The germline gives CDR1 SGDLS, CDR2 YYNGEE. CDR3 length equals 15 residues. The CDR3 DNA is TGTGCCAGCAGCCCTATTCGGGGGGGCACAGATACGCAGTATTTT. This codes for CASSPIRGGTDTQYF. The full variable domain, rest sourced from reference TRBV9 and TRBJ2-3, is DSGVTQTPKHLITATGQRVTLRCSPRSGDLSVYWYQQSLDQGLQFLIQYYNGEERAKGNILERFSAQQFPDLHSELNLSSLELGDSALYFCASSPIRGGTDTQYFGPGTRLTVL.

The CDR3 loop reads CASSVQGPYNEQFF. The CDR3 DNA is TGCGCCAGCAGCGTACAGGGGCCCTACAATGAGCAGTTCTTC. The chain joins TRBV5-1 to TRBJ2-1; 7 bases agree with TRBD1. CDR1 and CDR2 from the germline V gene are SGHRS and YFSETQ. This CDR3 spans 14 amino acids. Trimming took 4 bases from V and 2 from J; bases not matched to a gene: 3.

The chain is built from TRBV6-2 or TRBV6-3 and TRBJ1-2, with 7 bases lining up with TRBD1. V trimming: 2 bases; J trimming: 8 bases; junction bases outside the gene matches: 17. The CDR3 totals 17 residues. Germline-derived CDR1 and CDR2 are MNHEY and SVGEGT. In DNA, the CDR3 is TGTGCCAGCAGTTACCTGACAGGGTTCACGATCGGTCGGGGCTACACCTTC. This codes for CASSYLTGFTIGRGYTF.

V is TRBV6-6 and J is TRBJ2-3; 9 positions agree with TRBD2. CDR1 is MNHNY and CDR2 is SVGAGI in the germline V gene (reference sequence). With V trimmed by 5 bases and J by 1 base, 13 bases remained unmatched. The CDR3 runs to 18 residues. This CDR3 is CASSPVGGGEGGTDTQYF. CDR3 sequence (DNA): TGTGCCAGCAGTCCTGTTGGCGGGGGGGAGGGGGGCACAGATACGCAGTATTTT.

The V and J genes are TRBV5-1 and TRBJ2-7; 15 bases fit TRBD2. CDR3 length: 14 amino acids. Per the germline V gene, CDR1 is SGHRS and CDR2 is YFSETQ. With V trimmed by 7 bases and J by 5 bases, 4 bases remained unmatched. The CDR3 sequence is CASGRTSGGDEQYF. The CDR3 bases are TGCGCCAGCGGACGGACTAGCGGGGGGGACGAGCAGTACTTC.

V and J are TRBV5-6 and TRBJ2-3; 7 bases fit TRBD1. The CDR3 has 14 amino acids. Per germline, CDR1 SGHDT and CDR2 YYEEEE. Trimming took 3 bases from V and 4 from J; bases not matched to a gene: 5. The CDR3 DNA reads TGTGCCAGCAGCTCCGGACAGGCGGCAGATACGCAGTATTTT. Translated, it gives CASSSGQAADTQYF.

The genes are TRBV21-1 and TRBJ1-1; the table's D call TRBD1 went unverified against the DNA. TRBV21-1 is a documented pseudogene. The length of the CDR3 is 15 residues. The CDR3 region is CASSNSNRVPTEAFF. The CDR3 coding sequence is TGTGCCAGCAGCAACTCGAACAGGGTCCCCACTGAAGCTTTCTTT.

This chain uses TRBV5-1 with TRBJ1-1, with D maybe TRBD1 (6 bases). The CDR3 has 19 amino acids. The ends were cut back, 4 bases at V and 1 base at J, with 26 bases in the middle. Germline V CDR1 and CDR2: SGHRS, YFSETQ. The CDR3 region has the DNA TGCGCCAGCAGCCTCACCTTCCAGACAGGCCCTAGATCGAACACTGAAGCTTTCTTT. Residues: CASSLTFQTGPRSNTEAFF.

The chain couples TRBV6-5 to TRBJ2-1, with D perhaps TRBD1 (5 bases). The germline V gene has CDR1 MNHEY and CDR2 SVGAGI. V was clipped by 7 bases and J by 6 bases, with 10 bases between them. This CDR3 has 12 amino acids. In DNA form, the CDR3 reads TGTGCCAGCACGGCAGGGTTCAATGAGCAGTTCTTC. The encoded protein is CASTAGFNEQFF.

The rearrangement links TRBV7-9 to TRBJ1-4, with TRBD1 matching over 8 bases. The trim removed 1 base at V and 8 bases at J, leaving 3 bases unmatched. CDR3 length: 14 residues. Germline V gene lookup returns CDR1 SEHNR and CDR2 FQNEAQ (reference sequence). Here the CDR3 DNA reads TGTGCCAGCAGCTTAGTGACAGGGGAAGAAAAACTGTTTTTT. Its translation is CASSLVTGEEKLFF. Supplemented by reference TRBV7-9 and TRBJ1-4, the full variable domain reads DTGVSQNPRHKITKRGQNVTFRCDPISEHNRLYWYRQTLGQGPEFLTYFQNEAQLEKSRLLSDRFSAERPKGSFSTLEIQRTEQGDSAMYLCASSLVTGEEKLFFGSGTQLSVL.